What follows are 27 T cell receptor beta chains derived from one specimen sequenced in a study of blood T cell repertoires in COVID-19 (TCRdb year 2020). The protocol used for the library was the immunoSEQ multiplex PCR assay. As stored in TCRdb, this immuneACCESS dataset retains in-frame rearrangements with V and J assigned. A fraction of the clones does not appear; measured against another copy, unresolved V genes explain less than half of the discrepancy, and the remainder lacks a known reason. The sample has roughly 410,000 clones on record, more than 75% of them singletons. The ten largest clones take up 2% to 2.5% of the sample. The sequencing input was peripheral blood. The source of these receptors is a woman aged 60 to 75 with COVID-19, enrolled during active disease.

The V gene is TRBV3-1 (or the pseudogene TRBV3-2), the J gene TRBJ2-1; 7 bases align to TRBD2. Trimming cost V 5 bases and J 3 bases; bases outside gene matches: 10. Germline V gene data show CDR1 as LGHDT and CDR2 as YNNKEL (reference sequence). This CDR3 has 16 amino acids. CDR3 in amino acids: CASSFPAGGGYNEQFF. CDR3 in DNA: TGTGCCAGCAGCTTCCCGGCTGGGGGGGGCTACAATGAGCAGTTCTTC.

V usage is TRBV2 and J usage is TRBJ1-4, with 9 bases that match TRBD1. V was pared by 6 bases and J by 5 bases, with 7 bases of the junction left unmatched. The germline CDR1 and CDR2 sequences are SNHLY and FYNNEI. The CDR3 is 15 amino acids. In DNA, the CDR3 is TGTGCCAGCAGGCGACAGGGGGTCGTAAATGAAAAACTGTTTTTT. Protein sequence: CASRRQGVVNEKLFF.

The rearrangement uses TRBV5-1 and TRBJ1-1; the match to TRBD1 covers 8 bases. Germline CDR1 SGHRS, CDR2 YFSETQ. V shed 6 bases and J 0 bases; nucleotides not matched to a gene: 7. CDR3 length: 15 amino acids. CDR3 nucleotide sequence: TGCGCCAGCACCGAAACAGGGGGGGTGAACACTGAAGCTTTCTTT. It specifies CASTETGGVNTEAFF.

The chain joins TRBV10-3 to TRBJ2-3; a possible D gene is TRBD1 (6 bases). Germline-derived CDR1 and CDR2 are ENHRY and SYGVKD. The CDR3 extends over 11 amino acids. With 5 bases removed from V and 6 bases from J, the gap between germline ends came to 6 bases. The CDR3 region has the DNA TGTGCCATCAGTACAGGGGATACGCAGTATTTT. Translation gives CAISTGDTQYF.

The chain links TRBV3-1 (or the pseudogene TRBV3-2) to TRBJ1-2, with D uncertain. CDR3 length equals 11 residues. Germline V gene data show CDR1 as LGHDT and CDR2 as YNNKEL (reference sequence). Trimming took off 5 bases at V and 8 bases at J, with 9 bases between the two ends. The CDR3 nucleotides are TGTGCCAGCAGCGATACAGCCGGCTACACCTTC. This codes for CASSDTAGYTF.

CDR3 region: CASSLKPLGETQYF. The CDR3 DNA sequence: TGTGCCAGCAGCTTAAAGCCCCTCGGGGAGACCCAGTACTTC. J is TRBJ2-5 and V is TRBV7-3, with D unresolved. Trimming took 1 base from V and 5 from J, leaving 11 bases between them. This CDR3 comprises 14 residues. Germline V gene sequence: CDR1 SGHTA, CDR2 FQGTGA.

The rearrangement uses TRBV19 and TRBJ1-2; 9 bases map to TRBD1. In germline, CDR1 is LNHDA, CDR2 SQIVND (reference sequence). V dropped 6 bases and J dropped 4; count of bases not matched to a gene: 6. CDR3 size: 14 residues. CDR3 protein: CASRTTGGAYGYTF. CDR3 DNA sequence: TGTGCCAGTAGGACCACAGGGGGCGCCTATGGCTACACCTTC.

The CDR3 sequence is CASSPDSGYGYTF. The DNA of the CDR3 is TGTGCCAGCTCGCCAGATTCCGGCTATGGCTACACCTTC. V usage is TRBV18 and J usage is TRBJ1-2; D is undetermined. Trimming cost V 6 bases and J 4 bases, with 12 bases left between them. CDR1 is KGHSH and CDR2 is LQKENI in the germline V gene. This CDR3 has 13 amino acids.

This CDR3 reads CASSRDLNQPQHF. The CDR3 bases are TGCGCCAGCAGCCGGGATCTCAATCAGCCCCAGCATTTT. The V and J genes are TRBV5-1 and TRBJ1-5, with no clear D. Looked up from germline, CDR1 is SGHRS and CDR2 is YFSETQ. The CDR3 spans 13 residues. Trimming removed 4 bases from V and 3 bases from J, with 8 bases in between.

V is TRBV5-1 and J is TRBJ1-4; TRBD1 matches at 7 bases. CDR1 is SGHRS and CDR2 is YFSETQ in the germline V gene. This CDR3 spans 15 amino acids. V lost 4 bases to trimming and J lost 4 bases; unmatched junction nucleotides: 7. The CDR3 DNA sequence: TGCGCCAGCAGCCGTGGGACAGAGTTTAATGAAAAACTGTTTTTT. Its translation: CASSRGTEFNEKLFF.

This clone was picked up one time. The genes are TRBV30 and TRBJ1-4, with D maybe TRBD1 (6 bases). Looked up from germline, CDR1 is GTSNPN and CDR2 is SVGIG (reference sequence). This CDR3 contains 13 residues. V lost 4 bases and J lost 4, with 10 bases in between. The CDR3 DNA is TGTGCCTGGACGCAGGGGCTTAATGAAAAACTGTTTTTT. Protein product: CAWTQGLNEKLFF.

This chain links TRBV6-5 with TRBJ1-2; tentatively, D is TRBD1 (6 bases). V was cut by 6 bases and J by 7 bases, with 15 bases left in between. The length of the CDR3 is 13 residues. Germline loops: CDR1 MNHEY, CDR2 SVGAGI. For the CDR3, the DNA is TGTGCCAGCAGCCAGGGGCACTCCTCTGGCTACACCTTC. Amino acid sequence: CASSQGHSSGYTF.

The V call is TRBV5-1, the J call TRBJ1-2; 10 bases align to TRBD1. The CDR3 length is 14 residues. The ends lost 3 bases at V and 5 bases at J; junction bases unmatched: 4. From germline, CDR1 is SGHRS and CDR2 YFSETQ. CDR3 nucleotide sequence: TGCGCCAGCAGCTGGGAGGACAGGGGGTATGGCTACACCTTC. Translated, it gives CASSWEDRGYGYTF.

This chain uses TRBV14 with TRBJ2-5; TRBD2 agrees at 14 bases. The CDR3 consists of 17 residues. Looked up from germline, CDR1 is SGHDN and CDR2 is FVKESK. Trimming took 4 bases from V and 3 from J; bases not matched to a gene: 7. The CDR3 loop is CASSPNRGLAGEETQYF. The CDR3 DNA reads as TGTGCCAGCAGCCCAAACCGGGGACTAGCGGGGGAAGAGACCCAGTACTTC.

The gene calls are TRBV18 and TRBJ1-1, with D perhaps TRBD1 (6 bases). Germline V gene data show CDR1 as KGHSH and CDR2 as LQKENI. V lost 1 base and J 1 base, leaving 10 bases between the germline ends. The CDR3 is made up of 15 amino acids. This CDR3 is CASSPLIQGNTEAFF. Written as DNA, the CDR3 is TGTGCCAGCTCACCACTCATACAGGGGAACACTGAAGCTTTCTTT.

The chain couples TRBV12-5 to TRBJ2-1; D unclear. The CDR3 spans 13 residues. Trimming removed 2 bases from V and 5 bases from J, with 7 bases in between. Germline values: CDR1 LGHNT, CDR2 FRNRAP. The CDR3 loop is CASGLLTDNEQFF. CDR3 DNA: TGTGCTAGTGGTTTGCTGACTGACAATGAGCAGTTCTTC.

The rearrangement joins TRBV5-4 to TRBJ1-4; a weak D match, TRBD1 (5 bases). CDR3 length equals 14 residues. Germline V CDR1 and CDR2: SGHNT, YYREEE (reference sequence). Trimming removed 1 base from V and 8 bases from J, with 12 bases in between. CDR3 in amino acids: CASSLLGANEKLFF. The CDR3 bases are TGTGCCAGCAGCTTGTTAGGGGCAAACGAAAAACTGTTTTTT.

The rearrangement joins TRBV2 to TRBJ1-3, with a weak D call TRBD1 (5 bases). The germline V and J ends were trimmed by 8 bases and 4 bases, with 12 bases remaining between them. The CDR3 is 13 amino acids. Germline CDR1 and CDR2: SNHLY and FYNNEI. The CDR3, as DNA: TGTGCCAGCGAGAGACAGACCGGAAACACCATATATTTT. It translates to CASERQTGNTIYF.

The V and J genes are TRBV5-1 and TRBJ2-1, with 9 bases fitting TRBD2. CDR1 SGHRS and CDR2 YFSETQ come from the germline V gene. With 4 bases clipped from V and 4 bases from J, the junction kept 9 bases outside the gene matches. CDR3 length equals 16 residues. CDR3 loop: CASSPSGGIMYNEQFF. The CDR3 DNA sequence: TGCGCCAGCAGCCCCAGCGGGGGGATCATGTACAATGAGCAGTTCTTC. The whole variable domain, filled in from reference TRBV5-1 and TRBJ2-1, reads KAGVTQTPRYLIKTRGQQVTLSCSPISGHRSVSWYQQTPGQGLQFLFEYFSETQRNKGNFPGRFSGRQFSNSRSEMNVSTLELGDSALYLCASSPSGGIMYNEQFFGPGTRLTVL.

The chain is built from TRBV2 and TRBJ2-5; 12 bases match TRBD2. CDR1 and CDR2 from the germline V gene are SNHLY and FYNNEI. With V trimmed by 10 bases and J by 1 base, 4 bases remained unmatched. The CDR3 contains 14 residues. CDR3 DNA: TGTGCCATCTCGACTAGCGGGGGCCAAGAGACCCAGTACTTC. Its translation is CAISTSGGQETQYF. The full variable domain, in which reference TRBV2 and TRBJ2-5 provide the parts outside the CDR3, is EPEVTQTPSHQVTQMGQEVILRCVPISNHLYFYWYRQILGQKVEFLVSFYNNEISEKSEIFDDQFSVERPDGSNFTLKIRSTKLEDSAMYFCAISTSGGQETQYFGPGTRLLVL.

This chain joins TRBV6-5 and TRBJ1-3, with 8 bases that match TRBD1. This CDR3 spans 15 amino acids. Germline CDR1 and CDR2: MNHEY and SVGAGI. The V and J ends lost 6 bases and 1 base, in that order; junction bases with no gene match: 5. The DNA of the CDR3 is TGTGCCAGCAGACCGGACAGGGCATCTGGAAACACCATATATTTT. Amino acid sequence: CASRPDRASGNTIYF.

CDR3 sequence (DNA): TGTGCCAGCAGCCAATCAGCGGGGGTTCCATATACGCAGTATTTT. It is translated as CASSQSAGVPYTQYF. The gene calls are TRBV14 and TRBJ2-3; 8 nucleotides align to TRBD2. Germline CDR1 reads SGHDN; CDR2 reads FVKESK. There are 15 residues in the CDR3. Germline trimming cut 2 bases from V and 7 bases from J; bases unmatched to any gene: 8.

Notes on this clone: This sample includes further DNA sequences coding for the same CDR3. The gene calls are TRBV6-5 and TRBJ2-7; 10 nucleotides match TRBD2. CDR1 MNHEY and CDR2 SVGAGI come from the germline V gene. CDR3 length: 15 amino acids. V was clipped by 2 bases and J by 4 bases; unmatched bases: 5. For the CDR3, the DNA is TGTGCCAGCAGTTACAGCCTAGCGGGGGCTTACGAGCAGTACTTC. This sequence encodes CASSYSLAGAYEQYF.

This clone was observed a single time. The chain links TRBV28 to TRBJ2-1; TRBD1 is a possible D gene (6 bases). CDR1 and CDR2 from the germline V gene are MDHEN and SYDVKM. V was shortened by 7 bases and J by 9 bases, with 19 bases between the two germline ends. The CDR3 extends over 14 amino acids. CDR3 protein: CASTKSRGLGEQFF. The CDR3 coding sequence is TGTGCCAGCACCAAATCGAGGGGGTTGGGTGAGCAGTTCTTC.

The sample holds one count of this clone. This chain uses TRBV5-1 with TRBJ2-7; D possibly corresponds to TRBD2 (5 bases). The CDR3 is made up of 13 amino acids. The V end lost 2 bases, the J end lost 7 bases, and 13 bases lay between the germline ends. Looked up from germline, CDR1 is SGHRS and CDR2 is YFSETQ. The CDR3 is CASSFGGSGEQYF. CDR3 sequence (DNA): TGCGCCAGCAGCTTTGGCGGGTCAGGTGAGCAGTACTTC.

CDR3 residues: CASSDLASGGANGEQFF. DNA of the CDR3: TGTGCCAGCAGTGACCTGGCTAGCGGGGGGGCCAACGGTGAGCAGTTCTTC. The chain employs TRBV6-4 and TRBJ2-1; 12 bases line up with TRBD2. Germline V lookup: CDR1 MRHNA, CDR2 SNTAGT. V was clipped by 2 bases and J by 9 bases; unmatched bases: 11. The length of the CDR3 is 17 residues.

The rearrangement joins TRBV7-9 to TRBJ2-7, with D possibly being TRBD1 (5 bases). Trimming left V 3 bases short and J 3 bases short, with 6 bases between. Germline CDR1 and CDR2: SEHNR and FQNEAQ (reference sequence). The CDR3 has 12 amino acids. CDR3 DNA: TGTGCCAGCAGCTTTCAGGGCTACGAGCAGTACTTC. Amino acid sequence: CASSFQGYEQYF.